This T cell receptor beta chain originates from a study of beta chain features in type 1 diabetes (dated 2018 in TCRdb). Concerning the study at large: Mean age, gender distribution, total cell number and subset yield were not different between patients and healthy donors. Regulatory and stem cell-like memory subsets were obtained from only 8 patients and roughly 8 healthy donors, while naive and central memory subsets were obtained from all 28 donors. The study compared TCRB repertoires of sorted circulating CD4+ T cell subsets between recently diagnosed type 1 diabetes patients and matched healthy donors. A total of 107,917,701 sorted cells were examined across all samples, and a strong correlation was observed between cell number per subset and RNA yield.

The entire isolated RNA was reverse transcribed using the High Capacity cDNA Reverse Transcription Kit, and thus expressed TCRB transcripts were sequenced. Deep immunoSEQ sequencing was applied to naive, central memory and regulatory T cell samples, giving an average of around 4 million total reads per sample. Sorted cells were lysed in RLT buffer and RNA was extracted with DNase-treated RNeasy Micro or Mini kits, depending on cell number. Each cell subset was processed on its own to prevent cross-contamination, while patient and healthy donor samples were processed together. The immunoSEQ multiplex PCR was used to amplify TCRB sequences from cDNA, generating 87-bp fragments that spanned the CDR3 region. Sequencing of the amplicons was done on the Illumina HiSeq platform. From the authors' description of their analysis: Synthetic template baselines were used to correct PCR bias computationally, reads within Hamming distance 2 were collapsed, and singletons that could not be merged were discarded. Reads were aligned against IMGT to assign V, D and J genes, CDR3 length and insertions or deletions at six rearrangement sites. Within each subset, clonotype counts were normalized to the number of sorted cells before true diversity and Gini coefficients were calculated with the tcR R package. The overlap coefficient, calculated on TCRB nucleotide sequences, was used to quantify repertoire sharing. The clones in this table, taken by TCRdb from immuneACCESS, are in-frame only. Not every clone is retained; where verified, under half of the shortfall comes from an unresolved V gene, and the cause of the rest is unknown. That table furnishes V, J and clone size, whereas the DNA furnished D and trimming. This sample has about 150,000 clones in its table, and around 13% of those were observed once. The top ten clones comprise approximately 1.3% of the sample.

About this clone: No antigen is known for it. The input lacks base qualities; no much larger clone sits a single base away.

The CDR3 measures 15 amino acids from cysteine to phenylalanine. Left in the record is the CDR3 DNA by itself, 45 bases read in frame from the first base. V and J are truncated by 2 bases and 5 bases respectively, leaving an intervening sequence of 13 bases. CDR1 MGHDK and CDR2 SYGVNS are derived from the germline V gene. What the research found in general, with its limitations: HLA sub-analyses involved small numbers of individuals, so any influence of HLA type on TCRB rearrangement remained unresolved. Fewer insertions and more nucleotide deletions at VDJ recombination sites were observed in patients with type 1 diabetes, implying thymic rearrangement abnormalities. PCR might favor shorter templates, but patient and control samples were amplified and corrected together, so any skew would affect both groups equally. Naive, central memory and regulatory TCRB repertoires appeared more similar among patients than among healthy donors. In all four CD4+ subsets, TCRB CDR3 length was moderately but significantly shorter in type 1 diabetes patients. Because cDNA was sequenced instead of genomic DNA, highly expressing activated cells could be over-represented, though the groups showed no difference in activation or CD3 levels.

Each donor gave one peripheral blood draw, averaging about 120 mL, which was collected into heparinised tubes. Using a panel that included CD45RO, CCR7, CD25, CD127, CD95 and CD27, naive, central memory, regulatory and stem cell-like memory CD4+ T cells were sorted on a BD FACSAria II. All sorted populations exceeded 95% purity. PBMCs were isolated immediately by Lymphoprep density gradient centrifugation and stained directly without culture. So that batch effects would be minimized, each experiment stained and sorted samples in pairs, pairing one healthy donor with one patient. In this chain, TRBV25-1 is recombined with TRBJ2-1; the D assignment is uncertain and may be TRBD1 or TRBD2, with 5 bases supporting each. The sequenced material came from central memory CD4+ T cells from blood. This receptor was taken from a man between 18 and 29 years old with type 1 diabetes. The CDR3 reads as follows: CASSEDVGVHNEQFF. The DNA reads TGTGCCAGCAGTGAAGATGTGGGGGTTCACAATGAGCAGTTCTTC.